One and the same sample provided the 27 T cell receptor beta chains below, sequenced in a study of T cell repertoires in cytomegalovirus infection. Each CDR3 protein is one row after TCRdb ran MiXCR on the reads. The table records around 750,000 distinct CDR3 sequences, roughly 33% of them present only once. These TCRs' antigens remain unknown. The sample consisted of cultured CD8+ T cells from PBMCs, taken from culture after CMV antigen stimulation. The receptor set was obtained from a human donor in good health (CMV status not recorded). Some clones in this sample may be carry-over from other donors' samples.

The genes are TRBV19 and TRBJ1-6; no definite D call. V lost 6 bases and J 8 bases, leaving 20 bases between the germline ends. Germline V lookup: CDR1 LNHDA, CDR2 SQIVND (reference sequence). The CDR3 is 16 residues long. CDR3 sequence reads: CASSPLGGGAHSPLHF. CDR3 nucleotides: TGTGCCAGTAGCCCCCTCGGCGGCGGCGCCCATTCACCCCTCCACTTT. Using reference TRBV19 and TRBJ1-6 for the parts outside the CDR3, the full variable domain is DGGITQSPKYLFRKEGQNVTLSCEQNLNHDAMYWYRQDPGQGLRLIYYSQIVNDFQKGDIAEGYSVSREKKESFPLTVTSAQKNPTAFYLCASSPLGGGAHSPLHFGNGTRLTVT.

This chain joins TRBV28 and TRBJ2-2; D might be TRBD2 (6 bases). CDR1 is MDHEN, CDR2 SYDVKM, per germline. V was shortened by 6 bases and J by 6 bases, with 8 bases between the two germline ends. The CDR3 covers 12 residues. For the CDR3, the DNA is TGTGCCAGCAGAGGCGGGGCCGGGGAGCTGTTTTTT. This encodes CASRGGAGELFF. The variable domain in full, with the rest retrieved from reference TRBV28 and TRBJ2-2, is DVKVTQSSRYLVKRTGEKVFLECVQDMDHENMFWYRQDPGLGLRLIYFSYDVKMKEKGDIPEGYSVSREKKERFSLILESASTNQTSMYLCASRGGAGELFFGEGSRLTVL.

This clonotype appeared a few times. The V gene is TRBV27, the J gene TRBJ1-2; 9 positions match TRBD1. CDR3 length: 15 amino acids. Germline assignment: CDR1 MNHEY and CDR2 SMNVEV (reference sequence). Losses at the gene ends were 3 bases for V and 8 bases for J; bases not matched to a gene: 10. The DNA for the CDR3 is TGTGCCAGCAGTTTTAGGCCGGGACAGGGATCCGGCTACACCTTC. Encoded protein: CASSFRPGQGSGYTF.

This clonotype was observed a handful of times. This chain uses TRBV12-3 or TRBV12-4 with TRBJ2-1; 11 nucleotides agree with TRBD2. V shed 6 bases and J 0 bases; nucleotides not matched to a gene: 7. The CDR3 consists of 17 residues. The CDR3 loop is CASRHSSGGPSYNEQFF. The CDR3 DNA sequence: TGTGCCAGCAGGCACTCTAGCGGGGGGCCCTCCTACAATGAGCAGTTCTTC.

Worth noting for this clonotype: It may be a read error: a sequence one base away is much more abundant. The rearrangement uses TRBV7-2 and TRBJ2-1; TRBD2 is a possible D gene (5 bases). The ends were cut back, 4 bases at V and 12 bases at J, with 19 bases in the middle. This CDR3 has 14 residues. Germline V CDR1 and CDR2: SGHTA, FQGNSA. The CDR3 here is CASSSSWPHGGQFF. CDR3 bases: TGTGCCAGCAGCTCATCATGGCCACATGGAGGGCAGTTCTTC.

In DNA, the CDR3 is TGTGCCATCAGTGAGTCTCGGCAGCCAGGGGTCTATGGCTACACCTTC. Translation gives CAISESRQPGVYGYTF. This chain uses TRBV10-3 with TRBJ1-2, with TRBD1 as a possible D gene (6 bases). Trimming shortened V by 0 bases and J by 4 bases, and 15 bases separated the two germline ends. The length of the CDR3 is 16 residues. CDR1 and CDR2 from the germline V gene are ENHRY and SYGVKD.

On this clonotype itself: A much more abundant neighbour one base away suggests this may be a read error. The DNA for the CDR3 is TGTGCCAGCAGCTTAGAGGTGAGGGGCCAGAATCAGCCCCAGCATTTT. The encoded protein is CASSLEVRGQNQPQHF. The chain carries TRBV7-6 and TRBJ1-5; perhaps TRBD1 as D (5 bases). CDR1 is SGHVS, CDR2 FNYEAQ, per germline. This CDR3 contains 16 residues. Trimming stripped 1 base from V and 4 bases from J, with 14 bases between.

V usage is TRBV4-3 and J usage is TRBJ2-3, with TRBD2 matching 9 bases. V shed 0 bases and J 6 bases; nucleotides not matched to a gene: 7. There are 16 residues in the CDR3. Germline V gene lookup returns CDR1 LGHNA and CDR2 YSLEER. As DNA, the CDR3 is TGCGCCAGCAGCCAAGAAATAGCGGGGGCGGGTGATACGCAGTATTTT. Translated: CASSQEIAGAGDTQYF.

This sequence joins TRBV2 and TRBJ2-7; D is possibly TRBD1 (5 bases). V lost 6 bases and J lost 5, with 17 bases in between. The CDR3 spans 14 residues. Germline V gives CDR1 SNHLY, CDR2 FYNNEI. Written as DNA, the CDR3 is TGTGCCAGCAGCTCGGGTCAGGGTGGCCACGAGCAGTACTTC. Amino acids: CASSSGQGGHEQYF.

The gene calls are TRBV5-4 and TRBJ2-1; either TRBD1 or TRBD2 may supply D (7 bases each). The V end was cut by 3 bases, the J end by 0 bases, with 16 bases between. The CDR3 contains 17 residues. Germline CDR1 SGHNT, CDR2 YYREEE (reference sequence). This chain's CDR3 is CASSYYPGGASYNEQFF. The CDR3 coding sequence is TGTGCCAGCAGCTATTACCCAGGGGGGGCCTCCTACAATGAGCAGTTCTTC.

This clonotype was recorded many times. The chain recombines TRBV7-8 with TRBJ2-5, with a possible D match to TRBD2 (5 bases). V lost 7 bases and J lost 5, with 14 bases in between. The CDR3 runs 13 residues. Germline CDR1 reads SGHVS; CDR2 reads FQNEAQ. DNA for the CDR3: TGTGCCAGCAACAGCGCTAGCTGGGAGACCCAGTACTTC. Protein: CASNSASWETQYF.

This clonotype has at least ten counts. The rearrangement joins TRBV7-2 to TRBJ2-7; weak D call: TRBD1 (6 bases). The V and J ends lost 1 base and 2 bases respectively, with 15 bases between them. The CDR3 consists of 16 residues. Per germline, CDR1 SGHTA and CDR2 FQGNSA. The CDR3 sequence is CASSLVGQGLAYEQYF. The CDR3 DNA reads TGTGCCAGCAGCTTAGTGGGGCAGGGGTTGGCCTACGAGCAGTACTTC.

The V call is TRBV7-9, the J call TRBJ2-6, with 8 bases matching TRBD1. J gave up 3 bases and V 7 bases, and 8 bases lay outside the gene matches. CDR1 is SEHNR and CDR2 is FQNEAQ in the germline V gene (reference sequence). This CDR3 is built from 16 residues. CDR3 DNA: TGTGCCAGCACCTCAGGGGGCGGATATGGGGCCAACGTCCTGACTTTC. As protein: CASTSGGGYGANVLTF.

J is TRBJ1-4 and V is TRBV6-1; perhaps TRBD1 as D (5 bases). CDR3 size: 16 residues. Germline V gene data show CDR1 as MNHNS and CDR2 as SASEGT. Trimming left V 6 bases short and J 0 bases short, with 14 bases between. The CDR3 nucleotides read TGTGCCAGCAGCGACTTTCCAGGGTCAACTAATGAAAAACTGTTTTTT. It encodes CASSDFPGSTNEKLFF.

This clonotype occurred once. The CDR3 DNA is TGCAGTGTAGCGGGTTTGGCAGCTTTCTTT. It translates to CSVAGLAAFF. The V and J genes are TRBV20-1 and TRBJ1-1; D is undetermined. CDR3 length equals 10 residues. Germline V lookup: CDR1 DFQATT, CDR2 SNEGSKA (reference sequence). With 7 bases removed from V and 10 bases from J, the gap between germline ends came to 13 bases.

As to this clonotype: Given a much more abundant clone one base away, this may be a read error. This chain uses TRBV12-3 or TRBV12-4 with TRBJ1-1, with 11 bases aligning to TRBD1. The CDR3 runs 16 residues. In DNA form, the CDR3 reads TGTGCCAACAGTCCAGGGACAGGGGGGATGAACACTGAAGCTTTCTTT. Residues: CANSPGTGGMNTEAFF.

This clonotype was found once. The chain carries TRBV12-3 or TRBV12-4 and TRBJ2-3, with TRBD2 matching over 10 bases. V lost 6 bases to trimming and J lost 4 bases; unmatched junction nucleotides: 7. This CDR3 spans 15 amino acids. The CDR3 spells CASSPAGGPPDTQYF. In DNA, the CDR3 is TGTGCCAGCAGCCCAGCGGGGGGGCCGCCAGATACGCAGTATTTT.

CDR3 amino acids: CAIPRGSRETQYF. CDR3 sequence (DNA): TGTGCCATCCCGAGGGGTAGCAGAGAGACCCAGTACTTC. V and J are TRBV7-9 and TRBJ2-5, with D perhaps TRBD1 or TRBD2 (5 bases each). V was pared by 10 bases and J by 4 bases, with 16 bases between. The germline gives CDR1 SEHNR, CDR2 FQNEAQ (reference sequence). The CDR3 runs to 13 residues.

In the case of this clonotype: A much larger clonotype is one base distant, so this may be a read error. This chain connects TRBV7-2 to TRBJ1-1; unclear D gene. The CDR3 covers 14 residues. Germline V CDR1 and CDR2: SGHTA, FQGNSA. The chain's CDR3 is CVSSGRNVRVEAFF. In nucleotides, the CDR3 is TGTGTCAGCAGCGGGAGGAATGTAAGGGTTGAAGCTTTCTTT.

The chain carries TRBV24-1 and TRBJ2-3; TRBD1 aligns across 7 bases. This CDR3 contains 14 residues. The V gene end was trimmed by 4 bases and the J gene end by 1 base; junction bases not matched to a gene: 1. Germline values: CDR1 KGHDR, CDR2 SFDVKD. DNA of the CDR3: TGTGCCACCAGTGAAAGGGGGCGCACAGATACGCAGTATTTT. Encoded protein: CATSERGRTDTQYF.

This clonotype was recorded at least ten times. The CDR3 DNA is TGTGCCAGCAGCCCCGAGGTCCTTGGTTCCACTGGAAACACCATATATTTT. Its protein is CASSPEVLGSTGNTIYF. This sequence joins TRBV7-6 and TRBJ1-3; D not certain. V dropped 5 bases and J dropped 2 bases, with 19 bases sitting between them. The CDR3 contains 17 residues. In germline, CDR1 is SGHVS, CDR2 FNYEAQ.

The genes are TRBV4-1 and TRBJ2-7, with TRBD2 identical over 13 bases. This CDR3 spans 16 amino acids. Germline V gene sequence: CDR1 MGHRA, CDR2 YSYEKL. The trim removed 0 bases at V and 8 bases at J, leaving 7 bases unmatched. The CDR3: CASSQDLLAGGLQQYV. The CDR3 region has the DNA TGCGCCAGCAGCCAAGACCTACTAGCGGGGGGGCTCCAGCAGTACGTC.

This clonotype has just a few counts. J is TRBJ1-6 and V is TRBV4-1; TRBD1 might be the D (5 bases). V lost 0 bases to trimming and J lost 9 bases, with 15 bases between them. CDR1 is MGHRA and CDR2 is YSYEKL in the germline V gene. The CDR3 consists of 16 residues. The CDR3 nucleotides are TGCGCCAGCAGCCAAGAAGCGACAGTGAGTCGTTCACCCCTCCACTTT. Its protein is CASSQEATVSRSPLHF.

The rearrangement uses TRBV27 and TRBJ2-4, with D maybe TRBD2 (5 bases). Germline V lookup: CDR1 MNHEY, CDR2 SMNVEV (reference sequence). With 5 bases removed from V and 1 base from J, the gap between germline ends came to 9 bases. CDR3 length: 14 residues. The CDR3 is CASSTWEAKNIQYF. CDR3 in DNA: TGTGCCAGCAGTACCTGGGAGGCCAAAAACATTCAGTACTTC.

This clonotype was observed a handful of times. This sequence joins TRBV5-4 and TRBJ2-3; either TRBD1 or TRBD2 may fit D (5 bases each). Germline CDR1 SGHNT, CDR2 YYREEE (reference sequence). The V and J ends lost 2 bases and 2 bases respectively, with 12 bases between them. The CDR3 length is 15 residues. The CDR3 sequence is CASSFSPGHTDTQYF. The CDR3 bases are TGTGCCAGCAGCTTCTCGCCGGGGCACACAGATACGCAGTATTTT.

This clonotype showed up many times. The CDR3 DNA sequence: TGTGCCATTTCCGACACCCGACTGTACAATGAGCAGTTCTTC. Translation: CAISDTRLYNEQFF. The V gene is TRBV7-8, the J gene TRBJ2-1; no reliable D call. Trimming took 10 bases from V and 4 from J, leaving 17 bases between them. Germline lookup yields CDR1 SGHVS and CDR2 FQNEAQ. This CDR3 has 14 amino acids. The whole variable domain, filled in from reference TRBV7-8 and TRBJ2-1, reads GAGVSQSPRYKVAKRGQDVALRCDPISGHVSLFWYQQALGQGPEFLTYFQNEAQLDKSGLPSDRFFAERPEGSVSTLKIQRTQQEDSAVYLCAISDTRLYNEQFFGPGTRLTVL.

Worth noting for this clonotype: The junction differs from germline at one of its ends, possibly a read error. The chain links TRBV6-6 to TRBJ2-4; possible D gene TRBD2, 6 bases. The length of the CDR3 is 15 residues. Germline V lookup: CDR1 MNHNY, CDR2 SVGAGI (reference sequence). The CDR3 nucleotides are TGTGCCAGCAGTTACGGGGGAGGCGGGAAAACCATTCAGTACTTC. It encodes CASSYGGGGKTIQYF.